This T cell receptor (beta chain) was sequenced in a study of PD-1 blockade in classical Hodgkin lymphoma. Findings of the study overall: As was reported, newly diagnosed patients showed lower baseline TCR diversity than healthy donors did. There remain no defined causes for the repertoire differences, which possibly reflect disease activity or prior therapy.

Sample time point: newly diagnosed, previously untreated cHL patient sample. Untreated, newly diagnosed classical Hodgkin lymphoma PBMCs served for comparison. This clone was counted once. Its matching antigen is unknown. Sequencing was performed with immunoSEQ multiplex PCR; in TCRdb, only in-frame clones are kept and a portion is missing. Here the sample spans about 17,000 clones, roughly 90% being singletons. J was trimmed by 2 bases and V by 11 bases; bases with no gene match: 5. Germline V gene lookup returns CDR1 ENHRY and CDR2 SYGVKD. The CDR3 covers 13 residues. The receptor was isolated from a human donor with classical Hodgkin lymphoma. The specimen sequenced was peripheral blood mononuclear cells (PBMCs). The V and J genes are TRBV10-3 and TRBJ2-3; 9 bases align to TRBD2. CDR3 loop: CALSGRPTDTQYF. The CDR3 nucleotides read TGTGCCCTTAGCGGGAGACCCACAGATACGCAGTATTTT.